The 6 T cell receptor beta chains in this list originate from one sample, sequenced in a study of response to subunit inactivated influenza vaccine. TCRdb used MiXCR to reprocess the RT-PCR reads, holding one entry per CDR3 protein. The data contain about 800,000 distinct CDR3 sequences, 20% to 25% of them singletons. Material: PBMCs from blood, obtained 4 to 6 days after vaccination. The origin of the receptors is a man aged 50-60 years who received an inactivated influenza vaccine.

This clonotype showed up just a few times. This chain links TRBV15 with TRBJ2-7; D may be TRBD2 (5 bases). The CDR3 sequence is 15 residues long. V lost 0 bases, J lost 3 bases, and 12 bases lay in between. Germline values: CDR1 LNHNV, CDR2 YYDKDF (reference sequence). CDR3 nucleotide sequence: TGTGCCACCAGCAGAGAGCGGGCGGGTAACTACGAGCAGTACTTC. Protein product: CATSRERAGNYEQYF.

The chain has TRBV7-9 and TRBJ1-4; 9 bases agree with TRBD1. The V and J ends lost 4 bases and 8 bases, in that order; junction bases with no gene match: 5. This CDR3 comprises 14 residues. Germline CDR1 reads SEHNR; CDR2 reads FQNEAQ (reference sequence). This CDR3 reads CASSSGQGKEKLFF. CDR3 coding DNA: TGTGCCAGCAGCTCAGGACAGGGGAAGGAAAAACTGTTTTTT.

There are a few counts of this clonotype. The V call is TRBV12-3 or TRBV12-4, the J call TRBJ2-3, with D uncertain. Trimming stripped 3 bases from V and 4 bases from J, with 8 bases between. This CDR3 contains 13 residues. The CDR3 DNA sequence: TGTGCCAGCAGTTTCGGCACACCAGATACGCAGTATTTT. It encodes CASSFGTPDTQYF.

This clonotype was seen more than once but under ten times. This rearrangement joins TRBV6-1 to TRBJ1-2; TRBD1 might be the D (5 bases). Trimming stripped 6 bases from V and 4 bases from J, with 12 bases between. The CDR3 consists of 13 residues. Germline V gene sequence: CDR1 MNHNS, CDR2 SASEGT. CDR3 protein: CASRIGASYGYTF. The CDR3 DNA reads TGTGCCAGCAGGATAGGGGCTTCCTATGGCTACACCTTC.

This clonotype was seen repeatedly, ten times or more. The chain couples TRBV28 to TRBJ2-5, with 7 positions matching TRBD1. Germline V gene sequence: CDR1 MDHEN, CDR2 SYDVKM. This CDR3 has 14 amino acids. V lost 1 base, J lost 5 bases, and 4 bases stayed unmatched. For the CDR3, the DNA is TGTGCCAGCAGTTTATCACCAGGGGGTGAGACCCAGTACTTC. This sequence encodes CASSLSPGGETQYF.

The rearrangement uses TRBV2 and TRBJ1-3, with D perhaps TRBD1 (5 bases). The CDR3 runs 16 residues. The V end was cut by 4 bases, the J end by 0 bases, with 13 bases between. Germline V gene data show CDR1 as SNHLY and CDR2 as FYNNEI. DNA of the CDR3: TGTGCCAGCAGTGCGCCGGGACGGTCCTCTGGAAACACCATATATTTT. This translates into CASSAPGRSSGNTIYF.